The present T cell receptor beta chain was sequenced within a study of blood T cells in healthy people across ages. Extracted total RNA amounted to at least 5 micrograms for each sample. With regard to this clonotype: What it recognizes is unknown.

Primed by a sample-barcoded 5' primer and a J-beta primer mix, a second PCR proceeded for about 7 to 11 cycles. With 12 random nucleotides, a template-switch adaptor tagged each individual cDNA molecule. At least 3 million CDR3-containing paired-end reads were obtained per sample. TCRdb reprocessed the 5' RACE reads with MiXCR, giving one entry per CDR3 protein. The table has almost 1 million distinct CDR3 sequences, about 51% seen once; the top ten hold 20% to 25%. Findings and caveats of the study: TCR beta diversity per million T cells fell roughly linearly with age.

V lost 7 bases, J lost 3 bases, and 17 bases lay in between. Germline-derived CDR1 and CDR2 are LNHNV and YYDKDF (reference sequence). The CDR3 has 15 amino acids. This clonotype was sampled from a woman between 55 and 75 years old in good health. The source material was blood. The genes are TRBV15 and TRBJ2-3; a weak D match, TRBD1 (5 bases). The CDR3 DNA reads TGTGCCACCACCACGAGTCCAGGGTGGACAGATACGCAGTATTTT. Encoded protein: CATTTSPGWTDTQYF.